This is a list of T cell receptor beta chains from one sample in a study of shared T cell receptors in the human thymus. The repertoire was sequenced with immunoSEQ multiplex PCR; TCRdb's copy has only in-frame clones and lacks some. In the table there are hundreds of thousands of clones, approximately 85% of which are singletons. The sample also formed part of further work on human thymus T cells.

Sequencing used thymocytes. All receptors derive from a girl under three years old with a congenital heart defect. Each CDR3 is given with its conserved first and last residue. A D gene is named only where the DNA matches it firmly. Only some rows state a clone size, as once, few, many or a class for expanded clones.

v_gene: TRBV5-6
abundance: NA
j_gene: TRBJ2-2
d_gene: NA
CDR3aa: CASSPGLRGSGELFF
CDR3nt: TGTGCCAGCAGCCCGGGACTGAGGGGCAGCGGGGAGCTGTTTTTT

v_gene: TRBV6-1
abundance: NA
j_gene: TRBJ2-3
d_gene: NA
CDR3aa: CASSTLAGTTDTQYF
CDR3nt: TGTGCCAGCAGTACACTGGCGGGGACCACAGATACGCAGTATTTT

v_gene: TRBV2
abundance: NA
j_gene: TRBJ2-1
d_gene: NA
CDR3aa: CASSLRRVEQFF
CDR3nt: TGTGCCAGCAGTCTCCGGAGGGTTGAGCAGTTCTTC

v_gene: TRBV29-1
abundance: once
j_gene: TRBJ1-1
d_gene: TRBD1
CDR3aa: CSVGNPPRDSCLNTEAFF
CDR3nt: TGCAGCGTTGGGAACCCCCCCCGGGACAGTTGTCTGAACACTGAAGCTTTCTTT

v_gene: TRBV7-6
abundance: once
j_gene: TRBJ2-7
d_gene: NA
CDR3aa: CASSLVGSGLHYEQYF
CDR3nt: TGTGCCAGCAGCTTAGTTGGCAGTGGGCTTCATTACGAGCAGTACTTC

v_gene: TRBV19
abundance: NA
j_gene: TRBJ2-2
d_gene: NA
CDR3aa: CASTIQGTGELFF
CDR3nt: TGTGCCAGTACGATACAGGGTACCGGGGAGCTGTTTTTT

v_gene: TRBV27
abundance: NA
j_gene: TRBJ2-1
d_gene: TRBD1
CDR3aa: CASSSFLTGGGNEQFF
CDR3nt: TGTGCCAGCAGTTCCTTTCTGACAGGGGGAGGGAATGAGCAGTTCTTC

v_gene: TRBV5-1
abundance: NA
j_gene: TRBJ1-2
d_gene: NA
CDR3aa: CASSWTATNYGYTF
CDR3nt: TGCGCCAGCAGCTGGACAGCTACTAACTATGGCTACACCTTC

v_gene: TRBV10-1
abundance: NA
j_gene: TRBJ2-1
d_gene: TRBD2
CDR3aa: CASSESRLAGALGYNEQFF
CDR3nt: TGCGCCAGCAGTGAGTCGAGGCTAGCGGGGGCGTTAGGCTACAATGAGCAGTTCTTC

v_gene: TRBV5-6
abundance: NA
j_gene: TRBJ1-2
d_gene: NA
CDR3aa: CASSFRTVGYTF
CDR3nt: TGTGCCAGCAGCTTTAGGACAGTGGGCTACACCTTC

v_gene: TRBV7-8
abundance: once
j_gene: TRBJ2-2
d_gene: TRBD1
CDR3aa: CASQGTGDTGELFF
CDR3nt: TGTGCCAGCCAGGGGACAGGGGACACCGGGGAGCTGTTTTTT

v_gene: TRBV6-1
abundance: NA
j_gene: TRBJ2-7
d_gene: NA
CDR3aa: CASSLTGHQDEQYF
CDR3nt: TGTGCCAGCAGTTTGACGGGACACCAGGACGAGCAGTACTTC

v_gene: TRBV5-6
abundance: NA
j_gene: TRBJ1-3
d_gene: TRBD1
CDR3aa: CASSRTGASGNTIYF
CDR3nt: TGTGCCAGCAGTCGGACAGGGGCCTCTGGAAACACCATATATTTT

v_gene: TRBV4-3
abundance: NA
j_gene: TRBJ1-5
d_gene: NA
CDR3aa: CASSQDRGSRPQHF
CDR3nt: TGCGCCAGCAGCCAAGACCGGGGGTCGCGGCCCCAGCATTTT

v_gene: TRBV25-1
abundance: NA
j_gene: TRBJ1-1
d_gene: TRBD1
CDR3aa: CASSERQGSGTEAFF
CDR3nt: TGTGCCAGCAGTGAGAGACAGGGCAGTGGCACTGAAGCTTTCTTT

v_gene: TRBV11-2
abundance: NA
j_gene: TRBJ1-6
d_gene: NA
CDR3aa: CASSRPRHFGPPLHF
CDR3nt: TGTGCCAGCAGCCGTCCAAGACATTTCGGTCCACCCCTCCACTTT

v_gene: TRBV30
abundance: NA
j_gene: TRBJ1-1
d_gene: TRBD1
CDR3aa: CAWRDRGANTEAFF
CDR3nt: TGTGCCTGGAGGGACAGGGGGGCCAACACTGAAGCTTTCTTT

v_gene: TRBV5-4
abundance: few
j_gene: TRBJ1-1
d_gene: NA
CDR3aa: CASSLGGGTEAFF
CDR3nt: TGTGCCAGCAGCTTGGGAGGGGGCACTGAAGCTTTCTTT

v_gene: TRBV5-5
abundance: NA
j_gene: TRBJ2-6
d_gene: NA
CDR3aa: CASSLSLGSGANVLTF
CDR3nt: TGTGCCAGCAGCTTGAGTCTAGGTTCTGGGGCCAACGTCCTGACTTTC

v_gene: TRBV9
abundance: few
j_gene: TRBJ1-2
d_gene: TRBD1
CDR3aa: CASSDCEQGDYGYTF
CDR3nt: TGTGCCAGCAGCGACTGCGAACAGGGGGACTATGGCTACACCTTC

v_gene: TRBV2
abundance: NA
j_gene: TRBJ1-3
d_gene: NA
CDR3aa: CASSGEGWNSISGNTIYF
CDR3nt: TGTGCCAGCAGTGGCGAGGGTTGGAATTCTATTTCTGGAAACACCATATATTTT

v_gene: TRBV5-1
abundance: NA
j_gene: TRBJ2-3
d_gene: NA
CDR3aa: CASSLGLASTDTQYF
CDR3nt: TGCGCCAGCAGCTTGGGTCTAGCGAGCACAGATACGCAGTATTTT

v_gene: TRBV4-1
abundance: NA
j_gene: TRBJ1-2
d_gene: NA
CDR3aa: CASSQESLLYGYTF
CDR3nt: TGCGCCAGCAGCCAAGAAAGCCTTCTCTATGGCTACACCTTC

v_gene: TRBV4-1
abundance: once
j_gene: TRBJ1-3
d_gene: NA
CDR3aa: CASSRIKGQHSGNTIYF
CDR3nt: TGCGCCAGCAGCCGGATTAAAGGACAGCACTCTGGAAACACCATATATTTT

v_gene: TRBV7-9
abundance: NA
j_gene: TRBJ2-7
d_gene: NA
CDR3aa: CASSLARTPYEQYF
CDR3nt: TGTGCCAGCAGCTTAGCGCGGACTCCCTACGAGCAGTACTTC

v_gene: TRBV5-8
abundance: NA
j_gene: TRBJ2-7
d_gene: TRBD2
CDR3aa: CASSPGLAGGREQYF
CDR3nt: TGTGCCAGCAGCCCGGGACTAGCGGGGGGACGGGAGCAGTACTTC

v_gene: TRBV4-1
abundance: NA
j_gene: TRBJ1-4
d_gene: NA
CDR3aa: CASSPDPEKGLQEEKLFF
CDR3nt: TGCGCCAGCAGCCCGGATCCCGAGAAGGGACTGCAAGAGGAAAAACTGTTTTTT

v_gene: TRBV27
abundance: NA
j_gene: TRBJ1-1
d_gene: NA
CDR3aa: CASSFRRGVTEAFF
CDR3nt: TGTGCCAGCAGTTTCAGGAGGGGTGTTACTGAAGCTTTCTTT

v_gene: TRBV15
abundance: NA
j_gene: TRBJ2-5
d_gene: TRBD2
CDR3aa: CATSRAPGLAEQETQYF
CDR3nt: TGTGCCACCAGCAGAGCCCCGGGACTAGCGGAACAAGAGACCCAGTACTTC

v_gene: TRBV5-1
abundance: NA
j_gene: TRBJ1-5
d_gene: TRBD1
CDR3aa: CASRRGTGQPQHF
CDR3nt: TGCGCCAGCAGGAGGGGGACAGGACAGCCCCAGCATTTT

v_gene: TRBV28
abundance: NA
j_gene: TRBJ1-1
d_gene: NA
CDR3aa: CASSLWRGRTEAFF
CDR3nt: TGTGCCAGCAGTTTATGGCGGGGGAGGACTGAAGCTTTCTTT

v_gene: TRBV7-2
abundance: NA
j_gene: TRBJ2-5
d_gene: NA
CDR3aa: CASRLMQETQYF
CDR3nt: TGTGCCAGCCGGTTAATGCAAGAGACCCAGTACTTC

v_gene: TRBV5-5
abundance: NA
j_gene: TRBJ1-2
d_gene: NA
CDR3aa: CASSSGGPDYGFLYGYTF
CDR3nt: TGTGCCAGCAGCTCGGGCGGTCCTGACTACGGGTTCCTCTATGGCTACACCTTC

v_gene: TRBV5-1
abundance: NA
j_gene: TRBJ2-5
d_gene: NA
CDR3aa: CASSLWFYPQETQYF
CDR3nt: TGCGCCAGCAGCTTATGGTTCTATCCACAAGAGACCCAGTACTTC

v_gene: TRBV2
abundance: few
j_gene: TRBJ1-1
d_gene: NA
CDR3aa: CASKTARVYWDTEAFF
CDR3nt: TGTGCCAGCAAGACGGCTCGGGTATATTGGGACACTGAAGCTTTCTTT

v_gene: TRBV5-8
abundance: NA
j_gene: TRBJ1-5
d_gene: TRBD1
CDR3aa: CASSFYLDRGIHQPQHF
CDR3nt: TGTGCCAGCAGCTTTTACTTGGACAGGGGGATCCATCAGCCCCAGCATTTT

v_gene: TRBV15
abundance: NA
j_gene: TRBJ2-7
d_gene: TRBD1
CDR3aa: CATSREPTRQGAYEQYF
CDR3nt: TGTGCCACCAGCAGAGAACCCACCAGACAGGGGGCTTACGAGCAGTACTTC

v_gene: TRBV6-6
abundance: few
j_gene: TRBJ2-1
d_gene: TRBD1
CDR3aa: CASSRDDRDYNEQFF
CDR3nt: TGTGCCAGCAGTCGAGACGACAGGGACTACAATGAGCAGTTCTTC

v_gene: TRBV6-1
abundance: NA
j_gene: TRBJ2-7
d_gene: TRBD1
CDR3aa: CASSRTGSREQYF
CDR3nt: TGTGCCAGCAGTCGGACAGGGAGCCGAGAGCAGTACTTC

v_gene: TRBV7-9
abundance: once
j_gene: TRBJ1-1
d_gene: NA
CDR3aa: CANHGGEVGTEAFF
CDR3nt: TGTGCCAACCACGGAGGGGAGGTGGGCACTGAAGCTTTCTTT

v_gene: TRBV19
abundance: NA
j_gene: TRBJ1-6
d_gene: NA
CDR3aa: CASSRVGRDKRLGNSPLHF
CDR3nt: TGTGCCAGTAGTAGGGTCGGCAGGGACAAACGTCTGGGGAATTCACCCCTCCACTTT

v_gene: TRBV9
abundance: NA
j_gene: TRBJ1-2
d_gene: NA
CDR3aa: CASSVREANYGYTF
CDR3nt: TGTGCCAGCAGCGTACGCGAGGCTAACTATGGCTACACCTTC

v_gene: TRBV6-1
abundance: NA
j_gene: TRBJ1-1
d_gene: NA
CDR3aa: CASIGRVKLNTEAFF
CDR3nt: TGTGCCAGCATAGGGAGGGTGAAGCTGAACACTGAAGCTTTCTTT

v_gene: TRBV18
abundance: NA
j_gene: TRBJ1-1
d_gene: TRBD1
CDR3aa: CASSPRGTGGLLAEAFF
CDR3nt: TGTGCCAGCTCACCACGAGGGACAGGGGGCTTATTAGCTGAAGCTTTCTTT

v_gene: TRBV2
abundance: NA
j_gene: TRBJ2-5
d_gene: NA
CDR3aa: CASNDAGRVKETQYF
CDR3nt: TGTGCCAGCAATGACGCAGGCAGGGTAAAGGAGACCCAGTACTTC

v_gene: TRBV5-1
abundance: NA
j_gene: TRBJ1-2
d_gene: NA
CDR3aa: CASSYGECGYTF
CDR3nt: TGCGCCAGCAGCTACGGGGAATGTGGCTACACCTTC

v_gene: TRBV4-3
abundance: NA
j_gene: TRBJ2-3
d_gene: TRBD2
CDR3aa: CASSQDWSGDTDTQYF
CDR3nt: TGCGCCAGCAGCCAAGACTGGAGCGGGGACACAGATACGCAGTATTTT

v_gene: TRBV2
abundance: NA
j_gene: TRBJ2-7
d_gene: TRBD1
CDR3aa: CASSLTGTGGSYEQYF
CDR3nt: TGTGCCAGCAGCCTGACCGGGACAGGGGGCTCCTACGAGCAGTACTTC

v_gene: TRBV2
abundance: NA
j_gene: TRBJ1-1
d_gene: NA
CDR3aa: CASRWVTANTEAFF
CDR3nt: TGTGCCAGCAGATGGGTGACAGCCAACACTGAAGCTTTCTTT

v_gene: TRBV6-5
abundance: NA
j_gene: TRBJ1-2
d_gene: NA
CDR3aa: CASSYSGGDGYTF
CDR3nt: TGTGCCAGCAGTTACTCGGGGGGTGATGGCTACACCTTC

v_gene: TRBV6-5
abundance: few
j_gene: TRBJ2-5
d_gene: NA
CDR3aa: CASSYGAGPRGETQYF
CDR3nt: TGTGCCAGCAGTTACGGGGCCGGACCAAGAGGAGAGACCCAGTACTTC

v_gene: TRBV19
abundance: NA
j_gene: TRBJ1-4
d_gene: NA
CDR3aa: CASSIPFRGHKNEKLFF
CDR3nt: TGTGCCAGTAGTATTCCCTTTCGGGGACACAAGAATGAAAAACTGTTTTTT

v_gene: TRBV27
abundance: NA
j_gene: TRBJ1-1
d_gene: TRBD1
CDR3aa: CARRQGGGHTEAFF
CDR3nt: TGTGCCAGGAGACAGGGAGGAGGGCACACTGAAGCTTTCTTT

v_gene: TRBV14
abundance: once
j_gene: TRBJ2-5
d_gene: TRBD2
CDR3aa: CASALTSGGSRETQYF
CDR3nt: TGTGCCAGCGCTCTGACTAGCGGGGGTTCGCGGGAGACCCAGTACTTC

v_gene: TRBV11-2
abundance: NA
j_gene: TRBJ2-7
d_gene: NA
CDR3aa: CASSPGDARFYEQYF
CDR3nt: TGTGCCAGCAGTCCCGGGGATGCCCGTTTCTACGAGCAGTACTTC